These 21 T cell receptor beta chains came from one sample sequenced in a study of blood T cell repertoires in COVID-19. Measured with immunoSEQ multiplex PCR; TCRdb has only the in-frame clones, and not every one. The top ten hold 0.9% to 1% of the sample, which has under 300,000 clones, 88% seen once. Material for sequencing was peripheral blood. The receptors were sampled from a middle-aged woman who had recovered from COVID-19.

The chain links TRBV9 to TRBJ2-7; 10 bases agree with TRBD2. Germline loops: CDR1 SGDLS, CDR2 YYNGEE. Trimming at V came to 3 bases and at J to 5 bases, leaving 8 bases not matched to a gene. The CDR3 runs 15 residues. The CDR3 loop is CASSAVAGGLHEQYF. DNA of the CDR3: TGTGCCAGCAGCGCGGTAGCGGGAGGCCTCCACGAGCAGTACTTC.

V usage is TRBV5-6 and J usage is TRBJ1-3, with TRBD1 identical over 9 bases. The CDR3 spans 16 residues. Trimming at V came to 4 bases and at J to 4 bases, leaving 9 bases not matched to a gene. In germline, CDR1 is SGHDT, CDR2 YYEEEE. The CDR3, as DNA: TGTGCCAGCAGCACCAACCACAGGGGGCCAGGAAACACCATATATTTT. Translated: CASSTNHRGPGNTIYF.

The chain uses TRBV30 and TRBJ2-2; 12 bases match TRBD2. This CDR3 comprises 16 residues. The V and J ends lost 4 bases and 5 bases, in that order; junction bases with no gene match: 8. CDR1 and CDR2 (germline): GTSNPN, SVGIG (reference sequence). The CDR3 region has the DNA TGTGCCTGGACCAAACTAGCGGGAGGCAATACCGGGGAGCTGTTTTTT. Its protein is CAWTKLAGGNTGELFF.

CDR3 in amino acids: CASSPTLGTSGRNEQFF. The CDR3 DNA sequence: TGTGCCAGCAGCCCCACCCTTGGGACTAGCGGCCGAAATGAGCAGTTCTTC. V and J are TRBV5-6 and TRBJ2-1; 11 positions match TRBD2. Germline trimming cut 4 bases from V and 7 bases from J; bases unmatched to any gene: 13. This CDR3 has 17 amino acids. Germline V gene sequence: CDR1 SGHDT, CDR2 YYEEEE. The full variable domain, completed using reference TRBV5-6 and TRBJ2-1, is DAGVTQSPTHLIKTRGQQVTLRCSPKSGHDTVSWYQQALGQGPQFIFQYYEEEERQRGNFPDRFSGHQFPNYSSELNVNALLLGDSALYLCASSPTLGTSGRNEQFFGPGTRLTVL.

The rearrangement uses TRBV4-2 and TRBJ2-1, with D maybe TRBD2 (7 bases). V shed 1 base and J shed 6 bases, with 16 bases lying between them. This CDR3 spans 16 amino acids. The V gene's germline CDR1 is LGHNA and CDR2 YNFKEQ. The CDR3 reads CASSQGLGRGGNEQFF. For the CDR3, the DNA is TGTGCCAGCAGCCAAGGCCTAGGAAGGGGGGGCAATGAGCAGTTCTTC.

This clone showed up just once. The chain links TRBV27 to TRBJ2-5, with D unclear. In germline, CDR1 is MNHEY, CDR2 SMNVEV (reference sequence). The CDR3 has 13 residues. Trimming removed 3 bases from V and 3 bases from J, with 8 bases in between. In DNA form, the CDR3 reads TGTGCCAGCAGTTTTCTCAGTAAAGAGACCCAGTACTTC. Its translation: CASSFLSKETQYF.

The chain links TRBV4-3 to TRBJ2-3, with D possibly TRBD2 on 6 matching bases. The length of the CDR3 is 15 residues. Trimming removed 4 bases from V and 1 base from J, with 12 bases in between. Per the germline V gene, CDR1 is LGHNA and CDR2 is YSLEER. The CDR3 DNA reads TGCGCCAGCAGCCGGGGACTGGGGGGCACAGATACGCAGTATTTT. It codes for CASSRGLGGTDTQYF.

The genes are TRBV10-3 and TRBJ2-2; D not certain. The CDR3 runs to 14 residues. Germline V gives CDR1 ENHRY, CDR2 SYGVKD. The germline V and J ends were trimmed by 10 bases and 4 bases, with 16 bases remaining between them. The CDR3 DNA sequence: TGTGCCACCGTCTTGGCGGCGAGCACCGGGGAGCTGTTTTTT. Translated, it gives CATVLAASTGELFF.

The rearrangement uses TRBV19 and TRBJ2-1, with TRBD2 matching 10 bases. CDR3 size: 17 residues. Germline values: CDR1 LNHDA, CDR2 SQIVND (reference sequence). With 5 bases clipped from V and 7 bases from J, the junction kept 14 bases outside the gene matches. The CDR3 reads CASSRAAGGLGGNEQFF. For the CDR3, the DNA is TGTGCCAGTAGTCGGGCAGCGGGAGGGCTAGGCGGGAATGAGCAGTTCTTC. Filled out from reference TRBV19 and TRBJ2-1, the complete variable domain reads DGGITQSPKYLFRKEGQNVTLSCEQNLNHDAMYWYRQDPGQGLRLIYYSQIVNDFQKGDIAEGYSVSREKKESFPLTVTSAQKNPTAFYLCASSRAAGGLGGNEQFFGPGTRLTVL.

The chain employs TRBV7-6 and TRBJ1-5; 9 bases line up with TRBD1. The CDR3 loop spans 18 amino acids. CDR1 and CDR2 from the germline V gene are SGHVS and FNYEAQ. The V gene end was trimmed by 2 bases and the J gene end by 0 bases; junction bases not matched to a gene: 8. In DNA, the CDR3 is TGTGCCAGCAGCTTAAGTCCCGGGACAGGGACTAGCAATCAGCCCCAGCATTTT. It is translated as CASSLSPGTGTSNQPQHF.

This chain joins TRBV4-3 and TRBJ1-1; 7 nucleotides agree with TRBD1. The J segment lost 10 bases and the V segment lost 4 bases, leaving 9 bases of the junction unmatched. The CDR3 length is 13 residues. From germline, CDR1 is LGHNA and CDR2 YSLEER. This chain's CDR3 is CASSPGQEWVAFF. CDR3 coding DNA: TGCGCCAGCAGCCCCGGACAGGAGTGGGTAGCTTTCTTT.

The chain carries TRBV4-3 and TRBJ2-2; 7 positions match TRBD2. Losses at the gene ends were 3 bases for V and 0 bases for J; bases not matched to a gene: 7. The length of the CDR3 is 17 residues. Germline V gene lookup returns CDR1 LGHNA and CDR2 YSLEER. Here the CDR3 reads CASSHARGRANTGELFF. The CDR3 region has the DNA TGCGCCAGCAGCCACGCCCGGGGGAGGGCGAACACCGGGGAGCTGTTTTTT.

This chain connects TRBV29-1 to TRBJ1-2; D uncertain. This CDR3 comprises 16 residues. Germline CDR1 reads SQVTM; CDR2 reads ANQGSEA. V lost 2 bases, J lost 8 bases, and 24 bases lay in between. CDR3 in amino acids: CSVEFWERDPSGGYTF. CDR3 DNA: TGCAGCGTTGAATTTTGGGAAAGGGATCCCTCGGGGGGCTACACCTTC.

This clone was seen more than once but under ten times. The CDR3 here is CSASSVAGGGPGTDTQYF. The DNA of the CDR3 is TGCAGTGCTAGTAGTGTAGCGGGAGGTGGCCCTGGCACAGATACGCAGTATTTT. The chain recombines TRBV20-1 with TRBJ2-3; 10 bases match TRBD2. Trimming took 3 bases from V and 1 from J; bases not matched to a gene: 13. CDR1 is DFQATT, CDR2 SNEGSKA, per germline (reference sequence). CDR3 length: 18 residues.

The CDR3 DNA reads as TGTGCTAGTGGAACAAGGGGAGCTTTCTTT. Translated, it gives CASGTRGAFF. The chain couples TRBV12-5 to TRBJ1-1; perhaps TRBD1 as D (5 bases). There are 10 residues in the CDR3. The V gene lost 6 bases and the J gene lost 10 bases, with 9 bases spanning the gap. Germline CDR1 LGHNT, CDR2 FRNRAP. The entire variable domain, with the rest obtained from reference TRBV12-5 and TRBJ1-1, is as follows: DARVTQTPRHKVTEMGQEVTMRCQPILGHNTVFWYRQTMMQGLELLAYFRNRAPLDDSGMPKDRFSAEMPDATLATLKIQPSEPRDSAVYFCASGTRGAFFGQGTRLTVV.

The CDR3 sequence: CASSSQGFEGAFF. The CDR3 DNA is TGTGCCAGCAGCTCACAGGGGTTCGAGGGAGCTTTCTTT. This rearrangement joins TRBV6-5 to TRBJ1-1; TRBD1 matches at 7 bases. Germline values: CDR1 MNHEY, CDR2 SVGAGI. The V and J ends lost 6 bases and 10 bases, in that order; junction bases with no gene match: 11. The CDR3 runs 13 residues.

The chain combines TRBV2 with TRBJ2-5; a possible D gene is TRBD1 (6 bases). The germline gives CDR1 SNHLY, CDR2 FYNNEI. The CDR3 contains 17 residues. Trimming removed 0 bases from V and 2 bases from J, with 16 bases in between. In DNA, the CDR3 is TGTGCCAGCAGTGAAGCGCTTCGTGGGGGCGCACAAGAGACCCAGTACTTC. It is translated as CASSEALRGGAQETQYF.

The chain combines TRBV5-4 with TRBJ1-3, with a weak D call TRBD1 (5 bases). V lost 6 bases, J lost 6 bases, and 19 bases lay in between. The V gene's germline CDR1 is SGHNT and CDR2 YYREEE (reference sequence). The CDR3 has 15 residues. For the CDR3, the DNA is TGTGCCAGCACCTTTGGGCCCCAGGGTGAAAACACCATATATTTT. Encoded protein: CASTFGPQGENTIYF.

V and J are TRBV6-4 and TRBJ2-1, with D maybe TRBD2 (6 bases). Per the germline V gene, CDR1 is MRHNA and CDR2 is SNTAGT. Trimming cost V 6 bases and J 4 bases, with 16 bases left between them. The CDR3 totals 15 residues. The CDR3 loop reads CASSPLAGPYNEQFF. Here the CDR3 DNA reads TGTGCCAGCAGCCCACTCGCGGGGCCGTACAATGAGCAGTTCTTC.

The chain couples TRBV5-4 to TRBJ2-6; 7 bases match TRBD1. The germline gives CDR1 SGHNT, CDR2 YYREEE (reference sequence). The junction had 6 bases not matched to a gene; V was cut back by 3 bases and J by 0 bases. The CDR3 is made up of 17 amino acids. The CDR3 is CASSSQTGNSGANVLTF. The CDR3, as DNA: TGTGCCAGCAGCTCACAGACAGGGAACTCTGGGGCCAACGTCCTGACTTTC.

This chain links TRBV18 with TRBJ1-6; D is undetermined. The CDR3 covers 15 residues. Germline loops: CDR1 KGHSH, CDR2 LQKENI. The V and J ends lost 6 bases and 3 bases respectively, with 12 bases between them. The CDR3 DNA is TGTGCCAGCTCTCCCCGCGGGGACTATAATTCACCCCTCCACTTT. As protein: CASSPRGDYNSPLHF. Combining the CDR3 with reference TRBV18 and TRBJ1-6 gives the whole variable domain NAGVMQNPRHLVRRRGQEARLRCSPMKGHSHVYWYRQLPEEGLKFMVYLQKENIIDESGMPKERFSAEFPKEGPSILRIQQVVRGDSAAYFCASSPRGDYNSPLHFGNGTRLTVT.